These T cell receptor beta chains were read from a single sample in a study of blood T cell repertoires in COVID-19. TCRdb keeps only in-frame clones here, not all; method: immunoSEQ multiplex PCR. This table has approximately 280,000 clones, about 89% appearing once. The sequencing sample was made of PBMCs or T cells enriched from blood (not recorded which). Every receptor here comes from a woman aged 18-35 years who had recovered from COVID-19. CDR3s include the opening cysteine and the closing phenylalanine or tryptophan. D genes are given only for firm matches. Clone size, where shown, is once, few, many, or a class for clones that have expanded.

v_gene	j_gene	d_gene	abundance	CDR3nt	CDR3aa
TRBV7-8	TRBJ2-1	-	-	TGTGCCAGCAGCCCTCATAGAGAGCAGTTCTTC	CASSPHREQFF
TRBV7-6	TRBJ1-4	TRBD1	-	TGTGCCAGCAGCACCCAGGGGACAGGAGCAACTAATGAAAAACTGTTTTTT	CASSTQGTGATNEKLFF
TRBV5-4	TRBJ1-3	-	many	TGTGCCAGCAGCTTATACAGGAACTCTGGAAACACCATATATTTT	CASSLYRNSGNTIYF
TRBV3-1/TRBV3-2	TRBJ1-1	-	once	TGTGCCAGCAGCGCTCGGGGGACGAACACTGAAGCTTTCTTT	CASSARGTNTEAFF
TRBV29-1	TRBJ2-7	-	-	TGCAGCGTTGCTATTCTGTCCTACGAGCAGTACTTC	CSVAILSYEQYF
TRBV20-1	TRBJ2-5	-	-	TGCAGTGCCCGCCAAGAGACCCAGTACTTC	CSARQETQYF
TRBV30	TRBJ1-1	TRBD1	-	TGTGCCTGCTCATCTATTACAGGGGCTGAAGCTTTCTTT	CACSSITGAEAFF
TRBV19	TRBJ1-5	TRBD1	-	TGTGCCAGTAGTAGGCCGGGACAGGGAAGAAATCAGCCCCAGCATTTT	CASSRPGQGRNQPQHF
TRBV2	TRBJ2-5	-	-	TGTGCCAGCAGTGTACCCTCGCGTGAGACCCAGTACTTC	CASSVPSRETQYF
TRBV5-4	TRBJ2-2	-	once	TGTGCCAGCAGCTTGGATCCGGGCACCGGGGAGCTGTTTTTT	CASSLDPGTGELFF
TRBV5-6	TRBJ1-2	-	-	TGTGCCAGCAGCTTGGGTCAGAACCCCTATGGCTACACCTTC	CASSLGQNPYGYTF
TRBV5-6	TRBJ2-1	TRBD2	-	TGTGCCAGCAGCTTGGGACGTGGGACTAGAATTTATAATGAGCAGTTCTTC	CASSLGRGTRIYNEQFF
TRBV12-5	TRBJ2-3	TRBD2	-	TGTGCTAGTGGTACTCTAGCGGGGGGCCTTTATTTT	CASGTLAGGLYF
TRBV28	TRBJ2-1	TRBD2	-	TGTGCCAGCAGTTTTGCGGGAGTCCTCAATGAGCAGTTCTTC	CASSFAGVLNEQFF
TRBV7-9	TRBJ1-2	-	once	TGTGCCAGCAGCTCCAACCGGGGGGGATGGTACTATGGCTACACCTTC	CASSSNRGGWYYGYTF
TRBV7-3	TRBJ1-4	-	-	TGTGCCAGCAGTCCAGACGAGGTCCGGGCAACTAATGAAAAACTGTTTTTT	CASSPDEVRATNEKLFF
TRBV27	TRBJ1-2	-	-	TGTGCCAGCACTTCGCCACAGGCGAACTATGGCTACACCTTC	CASTSPQANYGYTF
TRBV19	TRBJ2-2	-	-	TGTGCCAGTAGAAGGCTTGGGGCCGGCTGGGAGGCCGGGGAGCTGTTTTTT	CASRRLGAGWEAGELFF
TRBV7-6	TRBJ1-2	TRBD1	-	TGTGCCAGCAGCCCGACAGGGGGTAACTATGGCTACACCTTC	CASSPTGGNYGYTF
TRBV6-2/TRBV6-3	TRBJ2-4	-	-	TGTGCCAGCAGTTACGCTGGACAAAGGAACATTCAGTACTTC	CASSYAGQRNIQYF
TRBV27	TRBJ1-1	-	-	TGTGCCAGCAGTTTATATCGGGAGAACACTGAAGCTTTCTTT	CASSLYRENTEAFF
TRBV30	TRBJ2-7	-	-	TGTGCCTGGAGTCAGGGGCAAATTTACGAGCAGTACTTC	CAWSQGQIYEQYF
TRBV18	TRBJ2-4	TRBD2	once	TGTGCCAGCTCAAATGGGCTAGCGGGAGACCGGTTTCAGTACTTC	CASSNGLAGDRFQYF
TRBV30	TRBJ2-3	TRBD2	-	TGTGCCTGGAGTCCACTCCTGCTAGCGGGGGAGGGGGATACGCAGTATTTT	CAWSPLLLAGEGDTQYF
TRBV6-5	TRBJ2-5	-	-	TGTGCCACCTCACCCTATAGGAGCTCGGAGACCCAGTACTTC	CATSPYRSSETQYF
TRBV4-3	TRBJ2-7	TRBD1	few	TGCGCCAGCAGCCAAGATCGCGGGACAGGGTACTACGAGCAGTACTTC	CASSQDRGTGYYEQYF
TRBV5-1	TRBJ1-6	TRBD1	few	TGCGCCAGCAGCTTCGACGGGACAGGGGCCTCCTATAATTCACCCCTCCACTTT	CASSFDGTGASYNSPLHF
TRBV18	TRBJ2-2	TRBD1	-	TGTGCCAGCTCACCTGGACAGGGGTCCGGGGAGCTGTTTTTT	CASSPGQGSGELFF
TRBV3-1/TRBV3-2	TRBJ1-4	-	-	TGTGCCAGCAGCCAAAATGGTGGACAGTCTGAAAAACTGTTTTTT	CASSQNGGQSEKLFF
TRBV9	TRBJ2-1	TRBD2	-	TGTGCCAGCAGCGTTATAGCGGGGACCTCCTACAATGAGCAGTTCTTC	CASSVIAGTSYNEQFF
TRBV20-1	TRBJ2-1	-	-	TGCAGTGCTCACCTAGCTGGCGTTCCTTTCTTC	CSAHLAGVPFF
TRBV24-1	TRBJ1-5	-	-	TGTGCCACCAGTGATTTAAGGCTGGCGGCGGATTATAGCAATCAGCCCCAGCATTTT	CATSDLRLAADYSNQPQHF